The rows below give T cell receptor beta chains drawn from one sample of a study of blood T cell repertoires in COVID-19. The data were produced by immunoSEQ multiplex PCR, yet TCRdb's version contains in-frame clones alone and is incomplete. Of 250,000 or so clones listed, around 89% are singletons. Sequencing was carried out using peripheral blood. The receptors shown here come from a woman younger than 45 with COVID-19, enrolled during active disease. The CDR3 runs from the conserved cysteine through the conserved F or W. A D gene is named only where the DNA matches it firmly. Size is stated for part of the rows, as once, few or many counts, or as a class when the clone is expanded.

V: TRBV10-1; J: TRBJ2-3; size: -; D: -; DNA: TGCGCCAGCAGTGACGGGGGCACAGATACGCAGTATTTT; CDR3: CASSDGGTDTQYF
V: TRBV11-2; J: TRBJ1-1; size: -; D: -; DNA: TGTGCCAGCAGCCTGGAGGGTGGAACTGAAGCTTTCTTT; CDR3: CASSLEGGTEAFF
V: TRBV7-9; J: TRBJ1-3; size: -; D: -; DNA: TGTGCCAGCAGTCTTAGTAACAGCTACTCTGGAAACACCATATATTTT; CDR3: CASSLSNSYSGNTIYF
V: TRBV6-5; J: TRBJ2-3; size: -; D: TRBD2; DNA: TGTGCCAGCAGTTATAGCGGGCTCGGGGCGCAGTATTTT; CDR3: CASSYSGLGAQYF
V: TRBV15; J: TRBJ1-6; size: -; D: TRBD1; DNA: TGTGCCACCAGCAGAGGAGAGCGGGACAGGGCACACTTT; CDR3: CATSRGERDRAHF
V: TRBV7-9; J: TRBJ1-4; size: -; D: -; DNA: TGTGCCAGCAGCTCCACAGTGGAACTGTTTTTT; CDR3: CASSSTVELFF
V: TRBV30; J: TRBJ1-4; size: -; D: -; DNA: TGTGCCTTCGGCCGAGGGGGAACGAGTGAAAAACTGTTTTTT; CDR3: CAFGRGGTSEKLFF
V: TRBV7-8; J: TRBJ2-1; size: -; D: TRBD2; DNA: TGTGCCAGCAGCCCCTCCTCTAGCGGGAGAGACAATGAGCAGTTCTTC; CDR3: CASSPSSSGRDNEQFF
V: TRBV6-2/TRBV6-3; J: TRBJ2-6; size: -; D: TRBD1; DNA: TGTGCCAGCAGTTATCCGGGACAGGCCTCCTACTCCGGGGCCAACGTCCTGACTTTC; CDR3: CASSYPGQASYSGANVLTF
V: TRBV19; J: TRBJ2-1; size: once; D: TRBD1; DNA: TGTGCCAGTAGTGCCCGGGGACAGGGGTTGTCCTACAATGAGCAGTTCTTC; CDR3: CASSARGQGLSYNEQFF
V: TRBV6-2/TRBV6-3; J: TRBJ1-5; size: -; D: -; DNA: TGTGCCAGCAGTCGAGTGGGGGGAGGGAATCAGCCCCAGCATTTT; CDR3: CASSRVGGGNQPQHF
V: TRBV19; J: TRBJ1-6; size: -; D: -; DNA: TGTGCCTCCGGCGAGACTTATAATTCACCCCTCCACTTT; CDR3: CASGETYNSPLHF
V: TRBV27; J: TRBJ2-7; size: few; D: TRBD2; DNA: TGTGCCAGCAGGCAGCGGGGGGACTCCTACGAGCAGTACTTC; CDR3: CASRQRGDSYEQYF
V: TRBV7-2; J: TRBJ2-2; size: -; D: TRBD2; DNA: TGTGCCAGCAGCTCCACGAGCGGGAGGGCCGGGGAGCTGTTTTTT; CDR3: CASSSTSGRAGELFF
V: TRBV11-3; J: TRBJ2-1; size: once; D: -; DNA: TGTGCCAGCAGCTTCGCTCTAGGCAATGAGCAGTTCTTC; CDR3: CASSFALGNEQFF
V: TRBV7-2; J: TRBJ2-1; size: -; D: -; DNA: TGTGCCAGCAGCCTAGGCCGTCGGGACATGTATAATGAGCAGTTCTTC; CDR3: CASSLGRRDMYNEQFF
V: TRBV3-1/TRBV3-2; J: TRBJ1-1; size: -; D: -; DNA: TGTGCCAGCAGCCCAGGAGGGTGGGCTGAAGCTTTCTTT; CDR3: CASSPGGWAEAFF
V: TRBV10-1; J: TRBJ1-1; size: once; D: -; DNA: TGCGCCAGCCGCGGACAGATGAACACTGAAGCTTTCTTT; CDR3: CASRGQMNTEAFF
V: TRBV5-1; J: TRBJ1-4; size: once; D: -; DNA: TGCGCCAGCAGCTCCCCCGACAGGTCTGAAAAACTGTTTTTT; CDR3: CASSSPDRSEKLFF
V: TRBV4-3; J: TRBJ1-1; size: -; D: TRBD1; DNA: TGCGCCAGCAGCCAAGACGGGACAGGCCCTGGGGGGTTAGCTTTCTTT; CDR3: CASSQDGTGPGGLAFF
V: TRBV27; J: TRBJ2-1; size: -; D: TRBD1; DNA: TGTGCCAGCAGTTCCCGGACAGGGCTCGGGAATGAGCAGTTCTTC; CDR3: CASSSRTGLGNEQFF
V: TRBV7-2; J: TRBJ2-3; size: once; D: TRBD2; DNA: TGTGCCAGCAGCTCCCGAGCGGGAACCCCAGATACGCAGTATTTT; CDR3: CASSSRAGTPDTQYF